This passage covers 27 T cell receptor beta chains from one sample sequenced in a study of blood T cells in healthy people across ages. Together with a sample-barcoded 5' primer, a J-beta primer mix was included in a second PCR lasting about 6 to 11 cycles. TCRdb used MiXCR to reprocess the 5' RACE reads, holding one entry per CDR3 protein. The sample lists over 600,000 distinct CDR3 sequences, about 46% occurring once. The sequenced sample consisted of blood. Receptors were obtained from an elderly man in good health.

About this clonotype: A read error may produce the germline difference seen at one junction end. The chain combines TRBV15 with TRBJ2-1; D is possibly TRBD2 (5 bases). The V gene's germline CDR1 is LNHNV and CDR2 YYDKDF (reference sequence). The CDR3 totals 15 residues. In DNA, the CDR3 is TGTACCACCAGCAGAGCCGGGGAAACCCTCAATGAGCAGTTCTTC. It yields the protein CTTSRAGETLNEQFF.

This clonotype has a handful of counts. The rearrangement uses TRBV28 and TRBJ2-4, with D tentatively TRBD1 (6 bases). The germline V gene encodes CDR1 MDHEN and CDR2 SYDVKM. The CDR3 contains 16 residues. V was shortened by 3 bases and J by 0 bases, with 12 bases between the two germline ends. CDR3 coding DNA: TGTGCCAGCAGTTTTAGGACAGATATAGCCAAAAACATTCAGTACTTC. Translated, it gives CASSFRTDIAKNIQYF.

Here the CDR3 reads CSAVVVENYGYTF. DNA for the CDR3: TGCAGCGCTGTGGTGGTAGAGAACTATGGCTACACCTTC. V gene TRBV29-1 combines with J gene TRBJ1-2; D call uncertain. With 7 bases removed from V and 2 bases from J, the gap between germline ends came to 14 bases. The CDR3 spans 13 residues. CDR1 is SQVTM and CDR2 is ANQGSEA in the germline V gene.

The rearrangement links TRBV5-1 to TRBJ1-1; 10 bases align to TRBD1. CDR1 and CDR2 (germline): SGHRS, YFSETQ. V gave up 2 bases and J gave up 3 bases; unmatched junction bases: 4. The CDR3 has 15 residues. The CDR3 DNA follows: TGCGCCAGCAGCTTCGAGACAGGGGGCTACACTGAAGCTTTCTTT. As protein: CASSFETGGYTEAFF.

J is TRBJ2-7 and V is TRBV7-2; D gene ambiguous. There are 13 residues in the CDR3. Germline-derived CDR1 and CDR2 are SGHTA and FQGNSA. The V end was cut by 7 bases, the J end by 0 bases, with 10 bases between. The CDR3 DNA sequence: TGTGCCAGCACCCCCGAGGCCTCCTACGAGCAGTACTTC. It encodes CASTPEASYEQYF.

The chain is built from TRBV12-3 or TRBV12-4 and TRBJ2-1, with D tentatively TRBD2 (6 bases). The end of the DNA aligns better with TRBJ2-7, so the J call may be wrong. This CDR3 is 15 amino acids long. The DNA of the CDR3 is TGTGCCAGCAGGATAGTGGGAGGCACCTACAATGAGCAGTACTTC. Translation gives CASRIVGGTYNEQYF.

The gene calls are TRBV2 and TRBJ1-4; 8 nucleotides agree with TRBD1. This CDR3 has 15 residues. The V and J ends lost 6 bases and 8 bases, in that order; junction bases with no gene match: 11. Germline CDR1 is SNHLY and CDR2 is FYNNEI. The CDR3 region is CASRATGALGEKLFF. CDR3 DNA sequence: TGTGCCAGCAGGGCGACAGGGGCTTTGGGGGAAAAACTGTTTTTT.

Many counts were recorded for this clonotype. This chain uses TRBV4-3 with TRBJ2-4; the D gene is possibly TRBD1 (5 bases). Trimming pared 1 base from V and 6 bases from J, leaving 10 bases between. The CDR3 covers 14 residues. Looked up from germline, CDR1 is LGHNA and CDR2 is YSLEER. The CDR3 DNA sequence: TGCGCCAGCAGCCAAGGCCCAACAGGAAACATTCAGTACTTC. Protein: CASSQGPTGNIQYF.

The rearrangement uses TRBV7-9 and TRBJ1-4; D gene uncertain. This CDR3 comprises 16 residues. The V end was cut by 1 base, the J end by 7 bases, with 16 bases between. Germline-derived CDR1 and CDR2 are SEHNR and FQNEAQ (reference sequence). In DNA form, the CDR3 reads TGTGCCAGCAGCTTAGGGATGGGGATGAGGCGTGAAAAACTGTTTTTT. It specifies CASSLGMGMRREKLFF. The complete variable domain, with remaining parts taken from reference TRBV7-9 and TRBJ1-4, reads DTGVSQNPRHKITKRGQNVTFRCDPISEHNRLYWYRQTLGQGPEFLTYFQNEAQLEKSRLLSDRFSAERPKGSFSTLEIQRTEQGDSAMYLCASSLGMGMRREKLFFGSGTQLSVL.

The chain joins TRBV20-1 to TRBJ1-3; D call uncertain. V shed 6 bases and J shed 0 bases, with 12 bases lying between them. Germline CDR1 DFQATT, CDR2 SNEGSKA (reference sequence). This CDR3 has 14 amino acids. Here the CDR3 DNA reads TGCAGTGCCGCTGACACCGACTCTGGAAACACCATATATTTT. Its protein product is CSAADTDSGNTIYF.

Details on this clonotype: Compared with germline, one end of the junction differs, possibly owing to a read error. J is TRBJ2-3 and V is TRBV12-3 or TRBV12-4; D possibly corresponds to TRBD1 (6 bases). The CDR3 has 17 residues. The CDR3 nucleotides are TGTGCCAGCAGTCCGACCATCTCACAGGGTCCCACAGATGCGCAGTATTTT. Protein: CASSPTISQGPTDAQYF.

The J gene is TRBJ2-4, the V gene TRBV24-1, with TRBD2 matching 8 bases. Germline loops: CDR1 KGHDR, CDR2 SFDVKD. The CDR3 is 18 amino acids. The J segment lost 3 bases and the V segment lost 1 base, leaving 10 bases of the junction unmatched. CDR3 sequence reads: CATSDLYLAGRDKNIQYF. The CDR3 bases are TGTGCCACCAGTGATTTATACTTAGCGGGACGAGACAAAAACATTCAGTACTTC.

This clonotype was seen more than once but under ten times. The chain couples TRBV10-1 to TRBJ2-3; 11 positions agree with TRBD2. Germline CDR1 and CDR2: WNHNN and SYGVQD (reference sequence). CDR3 length equals 16 residues. Trimming at V came to 4 bases and at J to 3 bases, leaving 6 bases not matched to a gene. CDR3 loop: CASSADLAGGTDTQYF. CDR3 nucleotides: TGCGCCAGCAGTGCGGACCTAGCGGGAGGAACAGATACGCAGTATTTT.

DNA of the CDR3: TGCGCCAGCAGCTTGGGACTAGCGTTCGATGAGCAGTTCTTC. This sequence encodes CASSLGLAFDEQFF. V gene TRBV5-1 combines with J gene TRBJ2-1, with TRBD2 identical over 8 bases. The V gene's germline CDR1 is SGHRS and CDR2 YFSETQ. J gave up 8 bases and V 0 bases, and 4 bases lay outside the gene matches. This CDR3 comprises 14 residues.

Worth noting for this clonotype: The germline gene is not matched at one end of the junction; a read error may be the cause. The V and J genes are TRBV20-1 and TRBJ2-7, with 7 bases aligning to TRBD2. This CDR3 has 17 amino acids. Germline CDR1 DFQATT, CDR2 SNEGSKA (reference sequence). The CDR3 here is CSARGAGEGLELYEQCF. The CDR3 DNA is TGCAGTGCTAGAGGTGCTGGGGAGGGACTCGAGCTCTACGAGCAGTGCTTC.

A few counts support this clonotype. This rearrangement joins TRBV10-1 to TRBJ2-7, with D perhaps matching TRBD2 (6 bases). The CDR3 consists of 12 residues. The germline CDR1 and CDR2 sequences are WNHNN and SYGVQD (reference sequence). The V gene lost 8 bases and the J gene lost 7 bases, with 15 bases spanning the gap. For the CDR3, the DNA is TGCGCCAGCGGAGGGACTTTGAATGAGCAGTACTTC. Protein sequence: CASGGTLNEQYF.

In this sample, this clonotype turned up a few times. J is TRBJ1-2 and V is TRBV20-1, with unresolved D. The V gene lost 4 bases and the J gene lost 8 bases, with 11 bases spanning the gap. CDR3 length: 11 amino acids. Germline V CDR1 and CDR2: DFQATT, SNEGSKA (reference sequence). The CDR3 DNA is TGCAGTGCTAAACCCCCGGGGGGCTACACCTTC. As protein: CSAKPPGGYTF.

The chain has TRBV7-9 and TRBJ2-4, with D possibly being TRBD1 or TRBD2 (7 bases each). V lost 2 bases and J 7 bases, leaving 12 bases between the germline ends. The CDR3 runs to 14 residues. Germline V lookup: CDR1 SEHNR, CDR2 FQNEAQ (reference sequence). The chain's CDR3 is CASSLPGGGNIQYF. The CDR3 nucleotides read TGTGCCAGCAGCTTACCAGGGGGGGGGAACATTCAGTACTTC.

The chain couples TRBV14 to TRBJ1-2; tentative D call: TRBD1 (6 bases). CDR1 and CDR2 (germline): SGHDN, FVKESK. V lost 4 bases and J 4 bases, leaving 13 bases between the germline ends. The CDR3 covers 14 residues. The CDR3 loop is CASSPTQGSYGYTF. Here the CDR3 DNA reads TGTGCCAGCAGCCCAACTCAGGGGTCCTATGGCTACACCTTC. Drawing the rest from reference TRBV14 and TRBJ1-2, the complete variable domain is EAGVTQFPSHSVIEKGQTVTLRCDPISGHDNLYWYRRVMGKEIKFLLHFVKESKQDESGMPNNRFLAERTGGTYSTLKVQPAELEDSGVYFCASSPTQGSYGYTFGSGTRLTVV.

The rearrangement links TRBV28 to TRBJ1-1, with TRBD1 matching over 9 bases. CDR1 is MDHEN, CDR2 SYDVKM, per germline. J lost 5 bases, V lost 8 bases, and 6 bases had no gene match. This CDR3 spans 13 amino acids. The CDR3 loop is CASLGQGRTEAFF. The CDR3 coding sequence is TGTGCCAGCCTGGGACAGGGACGTACTGAAGCTTTCTTT.

This chain joins TRBV7-9 and TRBJ2-7, with 13 bases matching TRBD2. The J call is uncertain, as TRBJ2-5 better fits the DNA end. CDR3 length: 16 amino acids. In germline, CDR1 is SEHNR, CDR2 FQNEAQ (reference sequence). CDR3 coding DNA: TGTGCCAGCAGCCGTGGACTAGCGGGAGAGCGGGAGACCCAGTACTTC. Translating gives CASSRGLAGERETQYF.

J is TRBJ2-1 and V is TRBV7-6; 14 positions match TRBD2. Per the germline V gene, CDR1 is SGHVS and CDR2 is FNYEAQ. Trimming at V came to 1 base and at J to 5 bases, leaving 4 bases not matched to a gene. The CDR3 consists of 17 residues. The CDR3 sequence: CASSLVGLAGDHNEQFF. In nucleotides, the CDR3 is TGTGCCAGCAGCTTAGTGGGACTAGCGGGAGACCACAATGAGCAGTTCTTC.

This clonotype showed up many times. V and J are TRBV5-1 and TRBJ2-5; D is tentatively TRBD1 or TRBD2 (6 bases each). V shed 0 bases and J shed 4 bases, with 10 bases lying between them. This CDR3 comprises 14 residues. CDR1 is SGHRS, CDR2 YFSETQ, per germline. CDR3 region: CASSLDWGAETQYF. The DNA of the CDR3 is TGCGCCAGCAGCTTGGATTGGGGGGCAGAGACCCAGTACTTC.

This clonotype was seen ten or more times. This chain joins TRBV7-9 and TRBJ2-1; 8 bases agree with TRBD2. J gave up 5 bases and V 5 bases, and 8 bases lay outside the gene matches. The V gene's germline CDR1 is SEHNR and CDR2 FQNEAQ (reference sequence). The CDR3 length is 15 residues. CDR3 sequence: CASSLGLATHNEQFF. The CDR3 DNA reads TGTGCCAGCAGCCTTGGACTAGCAACCCACAATGAGCAGTTCTTC.

V gene TRBV9 combines with J gene TRBJ2-3, with 9 bases lining up with TRBD2. Germline values: CDR1 SGDLS, CDR2 YYNGEE. J was trimmed by 0 bases and V by 3 bases; bases with no gene match: 5. There are 16 residues in the CDR3. The CDR3 nucleotides read TGTGCCAGCAGCGGACTGGCGGGAGGGAGCACAGATACGCAGTATTTT. Translation: CASSGLAGGSTDTQYF.

This chain joins TRBV5-5 and TRBJ2-1; D ambiguous. Germline CDR1 and CDR2: SGHKS and YYEKEE (reference sequence). The V and J ends lost 1 base and 5 bases respectively, with 7 bases between them. The CDR3 loop spans 13 amino acids. The CDR3 nucleotides are TGTGCCAGCAGCTTGTCCACCGACAATGAGCAGTTCTTC. Translation: CASSLSTDNEQFF.

V is TRBV5-1 and J is TRBJ2-1; 7 nucleotides match TRBD1. The CDR3 spans 14 residues. V lost 0 bases and J lost 10; bases outside the gene matches: 7. Germline V lookup: CDR1 SGHRS, CDR2 YFSETQ. The DNA of the CDR3 is TGCGCCAGCAGCTTGGCCCCCGGGACAGAGGAGCAGTTCTTC. Protein: CASSLAPGTEEQFF.